The source of this TCR beta chain is a study of control samples from healthy donors and cancer patients. CDR3 length: 17 amino acids. V was pared by 0 bases and J by 2 bases, with 15 bases between. Germline CDR1 SGDLS, CDR2 YYNGEE. Produced via immunoSEQ multiplex PCR; TCRdb's table is partial and in-frame only. The sample yields some 130,000 clones, approximately 92% seen once. This clone was observed once. This clonotype originated in a woman between 45 and 60 years old in good health. This chain joins TRBV9 and TRBJ2-1; D remains unclear. Specimen: blood. For the CDR3, the DNA is TGTGCCAGCAGCGTAGGAGTGTCTGGTTTGCCCTACAATGAGCAGTTCTTC. Protein product: CASSVGVSGLPYNEQFF.